This TCR beta chain appears in the sequencing data of a study of blood T cell repertoires in COVID-19. The V end lost 0 bases, the J end lost 1 base, and 10 bases lay between the germline ends. This CDR3 comprises 15 residues. The germline V gene encodes CDR1 SGHRS and CDR2 YFSETQ. Method: immunoSEQ multiplex PCR; TCRdb's copy keeps in-frame clones and lacks some. This table holds about 190,000 clones, about 85% found once. The sequence derives from a young man with acute or convalescent COVID-19. The gene calls are TRBV5-1 and TRBJ1-2; D ambiguous. The sample consisted of peripheral blood. CDR3 DNA: TGCGCCAGCAGCTTGGCAGCGATCAATAACTATGGCTACACCTTC. Translated, it gives CASSLAAINNYGYTF.